The present T cell receptor beta chain was sequenced within a study of neurological immune-mediated disorders. Broader study findings: Patients with HTLV-1-associated myelopathy showed the most TCR clonal expansion. Those with multiple sclerosis showed the least, falling below healthy controls. Because no CDR3 amino acid sequences were shared across subjects by expanded clones, private repertoires were suggested in all groups.

The cDNA came from 5'RACE with 10-nucleotide random UMIs. Sequencing runs each generated in excess of 180 million TCR-beta sequences derived from 15-18 subjects. Each CDR3 protein gets one entry after TCRdb re-called the 5' RACE reads with MiXCR. The table records tens of thousands of distinct CDR3 sequences, 9.5% to 12% of them present only once. This clonotype was counted ten times or more. Its matching antigen is unknown. J was trimmed by 6 bases and V by 6 bases; bases with no gene match: 14. The V gene's germline CDR1 is MNHEY and CDR2 SVGAGI. The CDR3 has 15 amino acids. The sample's time point: longitudinal time-point 1 (baseline).

Sequenced sample: PBMCs. The clonotype was recovered from a male donor with HTLV-1-associated myelopathy (HAM/TSP). This chain joins TRBV6-5 and TRBJ2-7, with TRBD1 matching 7 bases. The CDR3 loop is CASSSYRGFRGEQYF. The CDR3 DNA follows: TGTGCCAGCAGCTCTTACAGGGGCTTCAGAGGCGAGCAGTACTTC.